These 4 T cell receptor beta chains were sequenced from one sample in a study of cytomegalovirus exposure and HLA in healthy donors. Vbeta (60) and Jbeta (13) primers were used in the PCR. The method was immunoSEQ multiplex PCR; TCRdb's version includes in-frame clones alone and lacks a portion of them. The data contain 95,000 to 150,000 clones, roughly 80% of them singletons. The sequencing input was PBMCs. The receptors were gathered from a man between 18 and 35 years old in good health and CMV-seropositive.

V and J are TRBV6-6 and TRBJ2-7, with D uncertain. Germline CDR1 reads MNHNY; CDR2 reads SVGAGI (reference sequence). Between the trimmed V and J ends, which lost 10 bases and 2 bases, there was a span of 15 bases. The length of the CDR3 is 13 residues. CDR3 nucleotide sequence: TGTGCCACCCAACGTGGCGGCCCCTACGAGCAGTACTTC. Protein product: CATQRGGPYEQYF.

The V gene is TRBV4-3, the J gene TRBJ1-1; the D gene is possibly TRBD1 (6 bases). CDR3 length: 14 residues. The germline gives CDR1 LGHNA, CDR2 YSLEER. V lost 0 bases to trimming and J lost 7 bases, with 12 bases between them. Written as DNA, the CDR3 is TGCGCCAGCAGCCAAGATCGGACAGCCGGTGAAGCTTTCTTT. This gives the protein CASSQDRTAGEAFF.

The CDR3 spells CASSQVTGGDQPQHF. The DNA of the CDR3 is TGCGCCAGCAGCCAAGTAACAGGGGGGGATCAGCCCCAGCATTTT. This chain connects TRBV4-3 to TRBJ1-5; 8 nucleotides align to TRBD1. J was trimmed by 5 bases and V by 1 base; bases with no gene match: 4. CDR1 LGHNA and CDR2 YSLEER come from the germline V gene. This CDR3 region has 15 residues.

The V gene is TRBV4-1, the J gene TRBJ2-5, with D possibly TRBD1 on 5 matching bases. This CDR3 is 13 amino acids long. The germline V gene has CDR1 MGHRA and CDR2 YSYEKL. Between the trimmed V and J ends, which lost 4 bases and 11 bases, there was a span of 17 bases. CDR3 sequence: CASSRTQGREQYF. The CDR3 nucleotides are TGCGCCAGCAGCCGGACGCAGGGTCGTGAGCAGTACTTC.